This entry features one T cell receptor (beta chain) sequence. Its antigen remains unidentified. No clone much larger than this one lies a single base away; base qualities are absent. The data were obtained in a study of identical twins (dated by TCRdb to 2016 to 2018). Broadly, across the study: TCR alpha and beta repertoires from monozygotic twins, unrelated adults of various ages and cord blood were deep-sequenced to test whether fetal clonotypes persist. To rule out contamination, the twin experiments were replicated at different times with different library preparation protocols. The investigation overall reported the following: A weaker excess of twin sharing was found in beta out-of-frame sequences because the signal-to-noise ratio was lowered by fewer shared sequences. Conclusions relied on cross-sectional statistical analysis, since the same donors could not be followed over many years. Compared with coincidental sharing between unrelated individuals, out-of-frame TCR alpha sequences shared between twins had an excess of sequences with low generation probability. Invariant T cells such as MAIT and iNKT could partly confound zero-insertion analyses, though diverse VJ usage argued against this for most clonotypes. Abundant cord blood beta clonotypes carried fewer insertions; young adult naive repertoires showed a weaker similar trend, while memory repertoires showed none. Out-of-frame TCR alpha sharing in monozygotic twins was systematically underestimated by recombination models, whereas sharing between unrelated individuals was in agreement with the recombination models.

Library method: 5' RACE. The data were produced on an Illumina HiSeq 2000. Template switching added a universal primer binding site, and the final cDNA carried a unique molecular identifier that allowed TCR cDNA molecules to be counted accurately. Specific primers in the conserved constant-segment region were used to synthesize first-strand cDNA for the TCR alpha and beta chains. Each cDNA library was double barcoded, with a SMART-Mk sample barcode plus Illumina barcodes, to control for contamination. TruSeq adapter sequences and Illumina sample barcodes were added in two successive PCR steps. Sequencing of the TCR alpha and beta cDNA libraries was done on the Illumina HiSeq platform using custom primers. In the source study's methods: Unique molecular identifiers were extracted from raw reads with MiGEC, and CDR3 positions were determined with MiXCR. Recombination models were inferred per individual with the repgenHMM and IGoR tools using an EM algorithm. The analysis of shared clonotypes was done with the tcR package in R, with sharing normalized by the product of cloneset sizes. Out-of-frame nonproductive sequences were analyzed to study raw recombination free of thymic and clonal selection effects. The raw public data were reprocessed by TCRdb itself: fastp quality trimming at Q25, MiXCR clonotype calling, in-frame beta chains only. One record per CDR3 amino acid sequence lists the most common genes and DNA. In this record, the V and J calls reflect TCRdb's handling and not the investigators' own analysis. The sample contains 150,000 or so distinct CDR3 sequences, roughly 3.5% of them found a single time. Jointly, the top ten make up around 8.1% of the sample.

Only healthy Caucasian donors were included. Using Miltenyi CD45RO+ enrichment and human naive T-cell isolation kits, memory (CD45RO+) and naive T cells were isolated from PBMC. CDR1 and CDR2 are drawn from the germline V gene (reference sequence): GTSNPN, SVGIG. The germline V and J ends show losses of 5 bases and 6 bases respectively, and no gene match explains 8 bases of the junction. The CDR3 goes from the cysteine to the phenylalanine over 16 residues. Only the CDR3 portion is preserved as DNA: 48 bases, with reading frame beginning at the first base. The TCR sequence derives from a man younger than 35 in good health. The rearrangement joined TRBV30 to TRBJ2-2; 14 bases in the middle match TRBD2. What was sequenced was memory T cells sorted from blood. Sample cell subset or site, as interpreted from the label and publication: CD45RO+ enriched T cells. The CDR3 in this case is CAWAHATSGRAGELFF. The base sequence is TGTGCCTGGGCACACGCGACTAGCGGGAGGGCCGGGGAGCTGTTTTTT.